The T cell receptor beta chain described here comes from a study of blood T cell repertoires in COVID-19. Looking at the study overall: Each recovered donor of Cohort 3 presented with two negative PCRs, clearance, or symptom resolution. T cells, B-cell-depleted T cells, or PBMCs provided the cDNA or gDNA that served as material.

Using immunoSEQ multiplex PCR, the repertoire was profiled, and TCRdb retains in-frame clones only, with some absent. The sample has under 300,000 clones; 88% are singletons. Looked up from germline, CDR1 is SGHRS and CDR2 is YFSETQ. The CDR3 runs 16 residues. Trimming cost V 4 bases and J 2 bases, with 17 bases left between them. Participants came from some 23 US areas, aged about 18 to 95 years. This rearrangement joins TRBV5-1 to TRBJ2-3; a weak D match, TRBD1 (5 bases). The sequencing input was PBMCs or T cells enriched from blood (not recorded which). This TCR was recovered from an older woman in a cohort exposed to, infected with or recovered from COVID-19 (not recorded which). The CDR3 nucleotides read TGCGCCAGCAGCCGGGCCGGCGACAGTCCCACAGATACGCAGTATTTT. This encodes CASSRAGDSPTDTQYF. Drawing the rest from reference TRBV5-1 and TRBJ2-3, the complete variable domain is KAGVTQTPRYLIKTRGQQVTLSCSPISGHRSVSWYQQTPGQGLQFLFEYFSETQRNKGNFPGRFSGRQFSNSRSEMNVSTLELGDSALYLCASSRAGDSPTDTQYFGPGTRLTVL.